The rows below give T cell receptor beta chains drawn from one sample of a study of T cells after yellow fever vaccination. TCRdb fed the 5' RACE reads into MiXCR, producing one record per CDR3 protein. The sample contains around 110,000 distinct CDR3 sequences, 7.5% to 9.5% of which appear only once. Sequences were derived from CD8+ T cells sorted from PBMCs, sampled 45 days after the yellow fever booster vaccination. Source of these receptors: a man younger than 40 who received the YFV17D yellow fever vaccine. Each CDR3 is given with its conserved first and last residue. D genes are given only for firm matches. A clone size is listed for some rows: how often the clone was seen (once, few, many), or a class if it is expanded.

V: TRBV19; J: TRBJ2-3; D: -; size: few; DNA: TGTGCCAGTAGTATACTAGTAACAGATACGCAGTATTTT; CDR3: CASSILVTDTQYF
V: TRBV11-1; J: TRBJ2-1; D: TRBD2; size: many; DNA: TGTGCCAGCGTTAGCGGGGGTTCCTACAATGAGCAGTTCTTC; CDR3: CASVSGGSYNEQFF
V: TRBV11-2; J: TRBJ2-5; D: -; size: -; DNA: TGTGCCAGCAGCTTAATAGTGGCTCCAGAGACCCAGTACTTC; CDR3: CASSLIVAPETQYF
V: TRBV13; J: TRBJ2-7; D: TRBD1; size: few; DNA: TGTGCCAGCAGCTTAGGGTTGGACAGGGCAGAAACCTACGAGCAGTACTTC; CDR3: CASSLGLDRAETYEQYF
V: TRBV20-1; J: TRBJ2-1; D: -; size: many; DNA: TGCAGTGCTAGTGAGACGGGTGTTTACAATGAGCAGTTCTTC; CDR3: CSASETGVYNEQFF
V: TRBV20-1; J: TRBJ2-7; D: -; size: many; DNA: TGCAGTGCTAGAGACCCCCGGGACAAGGGGTACGAGCAGTACTTC; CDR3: CSARDPRDKGYEQYF
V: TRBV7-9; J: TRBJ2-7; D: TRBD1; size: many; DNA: TGTGCCAGCAGCTCTCTCGGGACAGGGTCGAACTTC; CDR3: CASSSLGTGSNF
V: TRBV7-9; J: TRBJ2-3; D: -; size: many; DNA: TGTGCCAGCAGCTTAGTTGACAGGCCGGGAGATACGCAGTATTTT; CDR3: CASSLVDRPGDTQYF
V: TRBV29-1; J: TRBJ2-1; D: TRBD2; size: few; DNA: TGCAGCGTCCTGGGGACTAGCGGGGGGTACTACAATGAGCAGTTCTTC; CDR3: CSVLGTSGGYYNEQFF
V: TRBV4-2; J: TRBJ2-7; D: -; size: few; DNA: TGTGCCAGCAGCCAAGAATCAGGGTCAGGCTCCTACGAGCAGTACTTC; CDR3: CASSQESGSGSYEQYF
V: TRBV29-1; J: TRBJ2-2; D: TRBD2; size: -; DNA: TGCAGCTTAGCGGGAGTGGACACCGGGGAGCTGTTTTTT; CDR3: CSLAGVDTGELFF
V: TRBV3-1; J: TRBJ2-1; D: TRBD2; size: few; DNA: TGTGCCAGCAGCCCCGGACTAGCGGTTCTTAATGAGCAGTTCTTC; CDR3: CASSPGLAVLNEQFF
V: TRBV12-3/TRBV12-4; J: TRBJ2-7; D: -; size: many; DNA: TGTGCCAGCAGTTTGGGAAGGAGCGAGCAGTACTTC; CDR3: CASSLGRSEQYF
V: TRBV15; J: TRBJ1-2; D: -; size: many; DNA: TGTGCCACCAGCAGATCGGGAAGCTATGGCTACACCTTC; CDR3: CATSRSGSYGYTF
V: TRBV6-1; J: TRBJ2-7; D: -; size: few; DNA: TGTGCCAGCAGTGATACGGGGGGAGGGGGACAAGACCACGAGCAGTACTTC; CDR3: CASSDTGGGGQDHEQYF
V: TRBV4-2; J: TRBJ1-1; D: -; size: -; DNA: TGTGCCAGCAGCCAGGATGGGTTGGGAACTGAAGCTTTCTTT; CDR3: CASSQDGLGTEAFF
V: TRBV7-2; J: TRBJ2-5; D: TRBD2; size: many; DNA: TGTGCCAGCAGGGGGCGGGAGATCGAAGAGACCCAGTACTTC; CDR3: CASRGREIEETQYF
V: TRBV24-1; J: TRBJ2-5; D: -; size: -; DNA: TGTGCCACCAGTGATTTGAGTCAACAAGAGACCCAGTACTTC; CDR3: CATSDLSQQETQYF
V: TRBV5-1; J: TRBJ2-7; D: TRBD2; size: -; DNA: TGCGCCAGCAGCTTGGCAAATCTGGCGGGAGTACCCTACGAGCAGTACTTC; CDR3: CASSLANLAGVPYEQYF
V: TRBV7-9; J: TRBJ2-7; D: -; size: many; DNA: TGTGCCAGCAGGTCTAGAGGCGAGCAGTACTTC; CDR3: CASRSRGEQYF
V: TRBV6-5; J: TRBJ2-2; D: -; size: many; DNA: TGTGCCAGCAGCCGCACCGGGGAGCTGTTTTTT; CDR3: CASSRTGELFF
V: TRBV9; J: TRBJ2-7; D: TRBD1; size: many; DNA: TGTGCCAGCAGCGTAGGACAGGGGAAAGAGCAGTACTTC; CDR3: CASSVGQGKEQYF